Presented here are 14 T cell receptor beta chains from one specimen sequenced in a study of cytomegalovirus exposure and HLA in healthy donors (dated by TCRdb to about 2017). The library was built by means of the immunoSEQ multiplex PCR assay. For the multiplex PCR, a mixture combining 60 forward primers for TCR Vbeta segments and 13 reverse primers for TCR Jbeta segments was used. TCRdb took over this immuneACCESS table, retaining in-frame rearrangements with V and J assigned. Such tables are incomplete; in checked studies, under half of the missing clones stem from an unresolved V gene, and the remainder is unexplained. The sample records hundreds of thousands of clones, 60% to 80% of which are singletons. The ten largest clones capture roughly 2% of the sample. The material sequenced was PBMCs. The receptors were sampled from a man between 18 and 29 years old in good health and CMV-seronegative.

This chain connects TRBV7-8 to TRBJ1-2, with a possible D match to TRBD1 (5 bases). The germline CDR1 and CDR2 sequences are SGHVS and FQNEAQ. The CDR3 extends over 15 amino acids. Between the trimmed V and J ends, which lost 5 bases and 5 bases, there was a span of 18 bases. The CDR3 sequence: CASSPREGRGYGYTF. The CDR3 DNA is TGTGCCAGCAGCCCGCGGGAGGGGCGCGGGTATGGCTACACCTTC.

The chain carries TRBV7-8 and TRBJ2-1; 10 nucleotides align to TRBD2. CDR1 is SGHVS and CDR2 is FQNEAQ in the germline V gene. Trimming at V came to 1 base and at J to 3 bases, leaving 9 bases not matched to a gene. This CDR3 contains 18 residues. This CDR3 reads CASSLVGSSGRFYNEQFF. CDR3 nucleotide sequence: TGTGCCAGCAGCTTAGTGGGGTCTAGCGGGAGATTCTACAATGAGCAGTTCTTC.

CDR3 sequence: CASSLVGGGSTDTQYF. The CDR3 DNA follows: TGCGCCAGCAGCTTGGTAGGCGGGGGTAGCACAGATACGCAGTATTTT. V is TRBV5-1 and J is TRBJ2-3; 7 bases are shared with TRBD2. This CDR3 is built from 16 residues. CDR1 SGHRS and CDR2 YFSETQ come from the germline V gene. Trimming cost V 0 bases and J 0 bases; bases outside gene matches: 4.

The chain recombines TRBV18 with TRBJ2-1; tentatively, D is TRBD2 (7 bases). Deletions cut 2 bases from V and 3 bases from J, with 20 bases between. The V gene's germline CDR1 is KGHSH and CDR2 LQKENI. The CDR3 consists of 18 residues. CDR3 residues: CASSPRGGGTANYNEQFF. Written as DNA, the CDR3 is TGTGCCAGCTCACCAAGGGGGGGAGGGACTGCAAACTACAATGAGCAGTTCTTC.

The chain has TRBV30 and TRBJ2-5; D is possibly TRBD2 (6 bases). Germline CDR1 and CDR2: GTSNPN and SVGIG (reference sequence). The V gene lost 5 bases and the J gene lost 2 bases, with 6 bases spanning the gap. This CDR3 region has 11 residues. CDR3 bases: TGTGCCTGGGCGGGGCAAGAGACCCAGTACTTC. Its translation is CAWAGQETQYF.

The count of this clone is one. The genes are TRBV10-3 and TRBJ2-7; 8 nucleotides match TRBD1. The CDR3 has 18 amino acids. From germline, CDR1 is ENHRY and CDR2 SYGVKD. The V gene end was trimmed by 4 bases and the J gene end by 6 bases; junction bases not matched to a gene: 20. Here the CDR3 DNA reads TGTGCCATCAGTGTCTCGGCAGGGGGCCCGGGACTCCCTGGCGAGCAGTACTTC. It translates to CAISVSAGGPGLPGEQYF.

The chain has TRBV7-2 and TRBJ1-1; tentatively, D is TRBD1 (5 bases). Trimming took 5 bases from V and 5 from J, leaving 6 bases between them. The CDR3 is made up of 11 amino acids. Germline V gives CDR1 SGHTA, CDR2 FQGNSA. The CDR3 here is CASSNRTEAFF. The CDR3 DNA follows: TGTGCCAGCAGCAACAGGACTGAAGCTTTCTTT. The complete variable domain, with remaining parts taken from reference TRBV7-2 and TRBJ1-1, reads GAGVSQSPSNKVTEKGKDVELRCDPISGHTALYWYRQSLGQGLEFLIYFQGNSAPDKSGLPSDRFSAERTGGSVSTLTIQRTQQEDSAVYLCASSNRTEAFFGQGTRLTVV.

The chain carries TRBV30 and TRBJ1-4; D is unclear. V was shortened by 4 bases and J by 7 bases, with 10 bases between the two germline ends. The CDR3 covers 12 residues. From germline, CDR1 is GTSNPN and CDR2 SVGIG (reference sequence). CDR3 sequence reads: CAWTNSGEKLFF. The CDR3 bases are TGTGCCTGGACAAACTCCGGTGAAAAACTGTTTTTT.

This sequence joins TRBV10-3 and TRBJ2-3, with 8 bases that match TRBD2. The V and J ends lost 4 bases and 2 bases, in that order; junction bases with no gene match: 11. CDR1 and CDR2 from the germline V gene are ENHRY and SYGVKD. This CDR3 is 17 amino acids long. The CDR3 loop is CAISGPLAGGLTDTQYF. For the CDR3, the DNA is TGTGCCATCAGTGGCCCTTTGGCGGGGGGACTCACAGATACGCAGTATTTT.

The chain couples TRBV5-5 to TRBJ1-2; 8 bases line up with TRBD1. Trimming took 4 bases from V and 2 from J; bases not matched to a gene: 10. Germline-derived CDR1 and CDR2 are SGHKS and YYEKEE (reference sequence). CDR3 length equals 16 residues. Here the CDR3 DNA reads TGTGCCAGCAGCATACCGCCGGGACAGGAAAACTATGGCTACACCTTC. Encoded protein: CASSIPPGQENYGYTF.

The chain recombines TRBV7-2 with TRBJ1-4; TRBD1 is a possible D gene (5 bases). CDR3 size: 15 residues. Trimming pared 6 bases from V and 7 bases from J, leaving 18 bases between. Germline CDR1 and CDR2: SGHTA and FQGNSA. CDR3 loop: CASRGGVGWGEKLFF. The CDR3 nucleotides are TGTGCCAGCAGGGGGGGGGTGGGGTGGGGTGAAAAACTGTTTTTT. The full variable domain, its missing parts supplied by reference TRBV7-2 and TRBJ1-4, is GAGVSQSPSNKVTEKGKDVELRCDPISGHTALYWYRQSLGQGLEFLIYFQGNSAPDKSGLPSDRFSAERTGGSVSTLTIQRTQQEDSAVYLCASRGGVGWGEKLFFGSGTQLSVL.

The CDR3 spells CASSLTVYNEKLFF. CDR3 bases: TGTGCCAGCAGTTTGACAGTCTATAATGAAAAACTGTTTTTT. The rearrangement links TRBV28 to TRBJ1-4; D possibly corresponds to TRBD1 (5 bases). Germline CDR1 reads MDHEN; CDR2 reads SYDVKM. The CDR3 consists of 14 residues. Trimming took 3 bases from V and 4 from J, leaving 9 bases between them.

This clone showed up just a few times. The chain has TRBV11-1 and TRBJ1-3; D gene unclear. Germline-derived CDR1 and CDR2 are SGHAT and FQDESV (reference sequence). CDR3 length: 16 amino acids. V gave up 5 bases and J gave up 0 bases, with 14 bases separating them. CDR3 sequence: CASSLSTTVSGNTIYF. CDR3 sequence (DNA): TGTGCCAGCAGCCTCTCGACAACTGTCTCTGGAAACACCATATATTTT. Full variable domain (remainder filled in from reference TRBV11-1 and TRBJ1-3): EAEVAQSPRYKITEKSQAVAFWCDPISGHATLYWYRQILGQGPELLVQFQDESVVDDSQLPKDRFSAERLKGVDSTLKIQPAELGDSAMYLCASSLSTTVSGNTIYFGEGSWLTVV.

As to this clone: Because it lacks the conserved phenylalanine or tryptophan at the end, this CDR3 is likely a read error. The DNA is omitted, as the CDR3 cannot be located on it reliably, and the CDR3 follows TCRdb's listing. The chain combines TRBV30 with TRBJ1-1. CDR1 is GTSNPN and CDR2 is SVGIG in the germline V gene (reference sequence). From its first to its last residue, the CDR3 has 13 amino acids. CDR3 protein: CAWGGGDARISRI.